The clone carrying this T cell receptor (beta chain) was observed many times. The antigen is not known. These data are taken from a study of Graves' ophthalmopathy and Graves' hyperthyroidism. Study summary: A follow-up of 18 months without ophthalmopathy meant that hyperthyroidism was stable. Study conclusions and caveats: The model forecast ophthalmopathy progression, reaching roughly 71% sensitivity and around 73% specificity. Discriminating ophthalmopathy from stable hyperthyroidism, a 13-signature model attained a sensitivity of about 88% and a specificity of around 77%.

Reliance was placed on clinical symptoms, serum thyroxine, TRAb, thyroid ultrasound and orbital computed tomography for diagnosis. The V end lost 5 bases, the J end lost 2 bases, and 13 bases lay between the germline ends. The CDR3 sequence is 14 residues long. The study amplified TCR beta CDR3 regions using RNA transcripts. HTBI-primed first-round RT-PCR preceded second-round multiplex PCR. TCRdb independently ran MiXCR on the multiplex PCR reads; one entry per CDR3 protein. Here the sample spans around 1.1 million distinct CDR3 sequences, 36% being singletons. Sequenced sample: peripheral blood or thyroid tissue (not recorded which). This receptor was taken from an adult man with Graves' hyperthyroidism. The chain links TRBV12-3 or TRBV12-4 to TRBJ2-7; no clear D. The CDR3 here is CASSLQTQTYEQYF. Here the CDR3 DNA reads TGTGCCAGCAGTCTCCAGACACAAACCTACGAGCAGTACTTC.